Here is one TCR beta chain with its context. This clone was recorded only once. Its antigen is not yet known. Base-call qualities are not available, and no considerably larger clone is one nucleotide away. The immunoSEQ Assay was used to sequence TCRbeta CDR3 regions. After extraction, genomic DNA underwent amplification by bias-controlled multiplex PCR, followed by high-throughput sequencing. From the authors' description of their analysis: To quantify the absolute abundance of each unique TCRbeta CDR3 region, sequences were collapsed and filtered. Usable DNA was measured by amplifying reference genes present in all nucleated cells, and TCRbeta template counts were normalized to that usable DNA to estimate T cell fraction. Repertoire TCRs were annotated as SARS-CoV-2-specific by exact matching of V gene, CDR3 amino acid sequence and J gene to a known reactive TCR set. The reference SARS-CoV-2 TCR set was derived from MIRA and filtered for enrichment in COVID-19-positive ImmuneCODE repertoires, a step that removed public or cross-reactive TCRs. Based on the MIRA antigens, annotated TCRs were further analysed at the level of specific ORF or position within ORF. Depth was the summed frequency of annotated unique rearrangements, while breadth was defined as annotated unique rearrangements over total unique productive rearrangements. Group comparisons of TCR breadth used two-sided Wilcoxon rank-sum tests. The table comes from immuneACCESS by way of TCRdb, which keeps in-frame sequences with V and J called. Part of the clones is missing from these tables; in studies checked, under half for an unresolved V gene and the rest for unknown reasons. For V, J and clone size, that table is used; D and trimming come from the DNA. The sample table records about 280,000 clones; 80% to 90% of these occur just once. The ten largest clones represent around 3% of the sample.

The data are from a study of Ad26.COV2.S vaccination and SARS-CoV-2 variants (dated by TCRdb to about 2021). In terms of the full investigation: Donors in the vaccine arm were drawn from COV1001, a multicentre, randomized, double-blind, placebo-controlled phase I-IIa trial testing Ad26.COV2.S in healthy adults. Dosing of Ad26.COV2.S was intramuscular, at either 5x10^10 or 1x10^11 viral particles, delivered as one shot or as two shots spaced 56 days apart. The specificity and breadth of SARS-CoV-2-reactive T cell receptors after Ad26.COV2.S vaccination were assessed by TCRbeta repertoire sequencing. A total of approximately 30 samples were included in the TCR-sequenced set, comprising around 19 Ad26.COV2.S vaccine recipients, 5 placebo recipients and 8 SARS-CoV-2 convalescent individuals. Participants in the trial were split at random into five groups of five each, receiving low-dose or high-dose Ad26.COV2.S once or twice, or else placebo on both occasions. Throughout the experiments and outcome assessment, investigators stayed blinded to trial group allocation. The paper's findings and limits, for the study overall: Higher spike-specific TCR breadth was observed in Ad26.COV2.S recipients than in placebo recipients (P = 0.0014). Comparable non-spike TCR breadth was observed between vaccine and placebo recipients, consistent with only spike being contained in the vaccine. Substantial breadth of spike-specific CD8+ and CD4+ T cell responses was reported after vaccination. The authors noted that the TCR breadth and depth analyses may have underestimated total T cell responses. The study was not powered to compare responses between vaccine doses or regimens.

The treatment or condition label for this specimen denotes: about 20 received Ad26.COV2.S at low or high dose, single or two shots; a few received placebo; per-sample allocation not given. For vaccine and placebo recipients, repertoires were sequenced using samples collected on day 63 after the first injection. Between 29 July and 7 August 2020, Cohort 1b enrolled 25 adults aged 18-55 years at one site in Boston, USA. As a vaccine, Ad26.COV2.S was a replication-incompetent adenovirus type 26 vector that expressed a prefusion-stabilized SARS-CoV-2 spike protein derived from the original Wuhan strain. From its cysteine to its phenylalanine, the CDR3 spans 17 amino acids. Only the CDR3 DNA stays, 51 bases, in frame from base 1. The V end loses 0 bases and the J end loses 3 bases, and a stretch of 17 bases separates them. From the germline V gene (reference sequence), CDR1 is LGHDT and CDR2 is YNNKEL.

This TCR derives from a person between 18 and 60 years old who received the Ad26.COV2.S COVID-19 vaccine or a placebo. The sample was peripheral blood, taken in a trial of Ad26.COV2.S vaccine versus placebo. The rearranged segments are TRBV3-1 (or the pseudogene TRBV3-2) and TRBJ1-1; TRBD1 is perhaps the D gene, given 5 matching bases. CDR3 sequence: CASSQDYYGGFHTEAFF. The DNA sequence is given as TGTGCCAGCAGCCAAGATTATTACGGGGGTTTTCACACTGAAGCTTTCTTT.